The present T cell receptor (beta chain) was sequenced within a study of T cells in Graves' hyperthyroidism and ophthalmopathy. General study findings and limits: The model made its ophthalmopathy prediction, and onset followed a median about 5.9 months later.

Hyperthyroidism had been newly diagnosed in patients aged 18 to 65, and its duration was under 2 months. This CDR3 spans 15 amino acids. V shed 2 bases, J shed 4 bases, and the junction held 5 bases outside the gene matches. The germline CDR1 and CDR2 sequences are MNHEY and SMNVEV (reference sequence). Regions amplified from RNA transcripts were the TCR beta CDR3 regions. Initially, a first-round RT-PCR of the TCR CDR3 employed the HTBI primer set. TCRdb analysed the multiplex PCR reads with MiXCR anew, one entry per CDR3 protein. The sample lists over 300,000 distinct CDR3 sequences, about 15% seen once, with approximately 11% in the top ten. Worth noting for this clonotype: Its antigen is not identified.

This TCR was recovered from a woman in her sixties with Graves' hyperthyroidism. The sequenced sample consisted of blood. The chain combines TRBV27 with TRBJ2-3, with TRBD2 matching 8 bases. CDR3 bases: TGTGCCAGCAGTTTAGCGGGAGCGGGAGCAGATACGCAGTATTTT. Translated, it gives CASSLAGAGADTQYF.